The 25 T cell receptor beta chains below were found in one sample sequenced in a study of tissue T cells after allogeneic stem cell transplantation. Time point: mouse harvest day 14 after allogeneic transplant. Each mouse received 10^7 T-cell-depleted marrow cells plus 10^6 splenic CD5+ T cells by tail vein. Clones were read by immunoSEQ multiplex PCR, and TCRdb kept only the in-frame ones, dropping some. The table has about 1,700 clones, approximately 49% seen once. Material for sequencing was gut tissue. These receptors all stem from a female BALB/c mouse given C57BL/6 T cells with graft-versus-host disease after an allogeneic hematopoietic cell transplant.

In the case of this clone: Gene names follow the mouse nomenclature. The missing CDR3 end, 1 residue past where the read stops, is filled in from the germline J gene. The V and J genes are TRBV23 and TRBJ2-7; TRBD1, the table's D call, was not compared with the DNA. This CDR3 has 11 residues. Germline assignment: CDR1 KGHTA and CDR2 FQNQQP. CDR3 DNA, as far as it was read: TGCTCCAGCAGTCAATCAGGTGAACAGTAC. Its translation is CSSSQSGEQY. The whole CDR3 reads CSSSQSGEQYF.

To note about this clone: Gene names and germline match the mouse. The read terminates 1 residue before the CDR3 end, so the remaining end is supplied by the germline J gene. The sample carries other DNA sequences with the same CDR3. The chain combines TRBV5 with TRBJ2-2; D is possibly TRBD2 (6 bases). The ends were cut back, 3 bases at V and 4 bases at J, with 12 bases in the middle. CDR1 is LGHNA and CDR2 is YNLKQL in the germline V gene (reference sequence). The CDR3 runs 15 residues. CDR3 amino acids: CASSQQLGSTGQLYF. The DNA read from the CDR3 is TGTGCCAGCAGCCAGCAACTGGGATCCACCGGGCAGCTCTAC.

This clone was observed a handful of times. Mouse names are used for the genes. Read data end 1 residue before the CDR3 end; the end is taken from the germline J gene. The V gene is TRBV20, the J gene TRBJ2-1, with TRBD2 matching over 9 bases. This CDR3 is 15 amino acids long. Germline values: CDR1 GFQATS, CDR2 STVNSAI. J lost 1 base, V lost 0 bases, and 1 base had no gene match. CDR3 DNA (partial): TGTGGTGCTAGGGACTGGGGGGGGAACTATGCTGAGCAGTTC. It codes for CGARDWGGNYAEQF. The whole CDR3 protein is CGARDWGGNYAEQFF.

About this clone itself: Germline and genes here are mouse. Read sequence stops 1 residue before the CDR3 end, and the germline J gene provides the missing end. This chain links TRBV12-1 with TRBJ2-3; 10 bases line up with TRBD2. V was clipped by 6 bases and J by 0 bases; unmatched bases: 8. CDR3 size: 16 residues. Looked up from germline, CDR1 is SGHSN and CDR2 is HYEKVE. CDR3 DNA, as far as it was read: TGTGCCAGCAGCTTCGGACTGGGGGCTAGTGCAGAAACGCTGTAT. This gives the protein CASSFGLGASAETLY. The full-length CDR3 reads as CASSFGLGASAETLYF.

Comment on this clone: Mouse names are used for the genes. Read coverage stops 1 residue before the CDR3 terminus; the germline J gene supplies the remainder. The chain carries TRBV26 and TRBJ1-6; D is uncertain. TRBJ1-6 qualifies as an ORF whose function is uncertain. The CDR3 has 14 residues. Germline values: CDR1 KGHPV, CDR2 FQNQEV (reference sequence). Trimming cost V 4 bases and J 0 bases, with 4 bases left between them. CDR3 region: CASSRNSYNSPLYF. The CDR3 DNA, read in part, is TGTGCCAGCAGTCGGAATTCCTATAATTCGCCCCTCTAC.

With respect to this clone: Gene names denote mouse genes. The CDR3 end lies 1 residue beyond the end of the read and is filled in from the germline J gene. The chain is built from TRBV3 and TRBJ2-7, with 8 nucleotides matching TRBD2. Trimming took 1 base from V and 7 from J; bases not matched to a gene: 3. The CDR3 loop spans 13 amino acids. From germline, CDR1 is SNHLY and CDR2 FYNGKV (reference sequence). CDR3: CASSLDWGGEQYF. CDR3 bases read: TGTGCCAGCAGCTTAGATTGGGGGGGAGAACAGTAC. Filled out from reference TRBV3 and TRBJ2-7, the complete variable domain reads GPKVLQIPSHQIIDMGQMVTLNCDPVSNHLYFYWYKQILGQQMEFLVNFYNGKVMEKSKLFKDQFSVERPDGSYFTLKIQPTALEDSAVYFCASSLDWGGEQYFGPGTRLTVL.

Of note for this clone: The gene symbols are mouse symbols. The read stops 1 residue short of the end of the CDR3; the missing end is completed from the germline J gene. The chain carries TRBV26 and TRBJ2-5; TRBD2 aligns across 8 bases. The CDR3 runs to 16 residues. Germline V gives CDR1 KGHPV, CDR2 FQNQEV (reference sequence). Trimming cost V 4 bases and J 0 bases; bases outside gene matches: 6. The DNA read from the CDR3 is TGTGCCAGCAGTCCCTGGACTGGGTCTAACCAAGACACCCAGTAC. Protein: CASSPWTGSNQDTQY. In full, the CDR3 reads CASSPWTGSNQDTQYF.

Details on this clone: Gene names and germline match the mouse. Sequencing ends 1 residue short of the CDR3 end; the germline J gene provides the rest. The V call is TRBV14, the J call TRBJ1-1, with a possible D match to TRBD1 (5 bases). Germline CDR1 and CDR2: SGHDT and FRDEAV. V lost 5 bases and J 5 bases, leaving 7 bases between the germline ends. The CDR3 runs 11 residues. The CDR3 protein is CASRRQTEVFF. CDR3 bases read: TGTGCCAGCAGGCGACAGACAGAAGTCTTC.

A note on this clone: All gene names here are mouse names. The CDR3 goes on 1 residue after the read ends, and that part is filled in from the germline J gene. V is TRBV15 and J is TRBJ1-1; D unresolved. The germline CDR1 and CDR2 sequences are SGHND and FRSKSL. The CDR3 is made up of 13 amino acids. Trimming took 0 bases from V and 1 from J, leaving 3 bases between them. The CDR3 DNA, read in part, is TGTGCCAGCAGTTTAGCAGGGAACACAGAAGTCTTC. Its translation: CASSLAGNTEVF. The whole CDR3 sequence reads CASSLAGNTEVFF.

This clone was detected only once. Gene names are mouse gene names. The CDR3 bases that were read are TGTGCCAGCAGTCTGTCAATGAACACAGAAGTCTTC. It codes for CASSLSMNTEVF. The CDR3 reads in full as CASSLSMNTEVFF. This chain uses TRBV26 with TRBJ1-1; no firm D call. The read ends 1 residue early relative to the CDR3; the germline J gene fills the gap. Trimming removed 0 bases at V and 1 base at J, with 3 bases between. This CDR3 is 13 amino acids long. Germline V lookup: CDR1 KGHPV, CDR2 FQNQEV (reference sequence).

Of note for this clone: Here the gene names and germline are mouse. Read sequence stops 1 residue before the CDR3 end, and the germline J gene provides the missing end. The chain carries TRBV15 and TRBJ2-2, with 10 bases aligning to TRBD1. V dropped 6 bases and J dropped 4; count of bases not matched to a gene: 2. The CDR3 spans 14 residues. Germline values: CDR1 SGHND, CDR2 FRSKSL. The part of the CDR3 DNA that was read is TGTGCCAGCAGCCGGACAGGGGGCACCGGGCAGCTCTAC. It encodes CASSRTGGTGQLY. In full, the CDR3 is CASSRTGGTGQLYF. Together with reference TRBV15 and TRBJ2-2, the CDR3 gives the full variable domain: DAGVTQTPRHEVAEKGQTIILKCEPVSGHNDLFWYRQTKIQGLELLSYFRSKSLMEDGGAFKDRFKAEMLNSSFSTLKIQPTEPKDSAVYLCASSRTGGTGQLYFGEGSKLTVL.

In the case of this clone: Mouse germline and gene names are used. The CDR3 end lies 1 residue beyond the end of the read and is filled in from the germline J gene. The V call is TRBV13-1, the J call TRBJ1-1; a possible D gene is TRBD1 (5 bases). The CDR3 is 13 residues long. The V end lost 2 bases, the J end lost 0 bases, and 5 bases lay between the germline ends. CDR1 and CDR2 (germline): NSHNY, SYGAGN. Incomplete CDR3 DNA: TGTGCCAGCAGTGAAGGGGCAAACACAGAAGTCTTC. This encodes CASSEGANTEVF. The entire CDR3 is CASSEGANTEVFF.

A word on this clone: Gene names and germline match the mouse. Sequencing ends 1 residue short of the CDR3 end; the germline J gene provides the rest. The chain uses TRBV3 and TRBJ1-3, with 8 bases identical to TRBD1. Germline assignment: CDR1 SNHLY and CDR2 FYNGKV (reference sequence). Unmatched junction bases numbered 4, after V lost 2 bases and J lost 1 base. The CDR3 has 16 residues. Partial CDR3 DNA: TGTGCCAGCAGCTTACAGGGGGCGCGATCTGGAAATACGCTCTAT. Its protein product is CASSLQGARSGNTLY. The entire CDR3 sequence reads CASSLQGARSGNTLYF.

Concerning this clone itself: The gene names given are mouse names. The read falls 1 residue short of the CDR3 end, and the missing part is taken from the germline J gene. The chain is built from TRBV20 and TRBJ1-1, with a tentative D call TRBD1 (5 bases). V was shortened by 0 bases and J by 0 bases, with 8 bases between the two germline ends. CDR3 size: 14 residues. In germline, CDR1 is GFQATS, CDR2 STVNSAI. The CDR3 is CGARERTPNTEVFF. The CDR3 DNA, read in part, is TGTGGTGCTAGGGAAAGGACACCAAACACAGAAGTCTTC.

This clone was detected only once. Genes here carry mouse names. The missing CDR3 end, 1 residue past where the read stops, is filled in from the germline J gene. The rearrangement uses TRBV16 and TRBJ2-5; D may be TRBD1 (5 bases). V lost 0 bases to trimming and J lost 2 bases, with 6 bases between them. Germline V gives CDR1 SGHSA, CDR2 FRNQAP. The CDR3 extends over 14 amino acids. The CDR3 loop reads CASSLEGVQDTQYF. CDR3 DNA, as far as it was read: TGTGCAAGCAGCTTAGAAGGGGTCCAAGACACCCAGTAC.

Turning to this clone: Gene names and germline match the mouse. Here the CDR3 reads CASSLSGQQDTQYF. CDR3 DNA (partial): TGTGCCAGCAGTCTGTCTGGACAACAAGACACCCAGTAC. V usage is TRBV26 and J usage is TRBJ2-5, with D maybe TRBD1 (5 bases). The CDR3 extends 1 residue past the end of the read, so its final part is completed from the germline J gene. This CDR3 region has 14 residues. The V end lost 0 bases, the J end lost 3 bases, and 7 bases lay between the germline ends. Germline V lookup: CDR1 KGHPV, CDR2 FQNQEV (reference sequence).

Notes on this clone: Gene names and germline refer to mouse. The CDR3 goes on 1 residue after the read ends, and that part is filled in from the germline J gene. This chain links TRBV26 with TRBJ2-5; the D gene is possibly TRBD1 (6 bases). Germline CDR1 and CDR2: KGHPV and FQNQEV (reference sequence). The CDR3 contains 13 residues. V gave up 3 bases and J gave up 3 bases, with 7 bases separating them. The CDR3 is CASSLQGQDTQYF. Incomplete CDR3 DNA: TGTGCCAGCAGTCTTCAGGGGCAAGACACCCAGTAC.

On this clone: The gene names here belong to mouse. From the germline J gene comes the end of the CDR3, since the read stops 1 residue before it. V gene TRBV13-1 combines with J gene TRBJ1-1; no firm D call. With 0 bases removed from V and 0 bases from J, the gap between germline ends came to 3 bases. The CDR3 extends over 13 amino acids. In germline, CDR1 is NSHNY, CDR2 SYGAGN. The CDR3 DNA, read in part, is TGTGCCAGCAGTGATGTAACAAACACAGAAGTCTTC. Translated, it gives CASSDVTNTEVF. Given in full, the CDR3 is CASSDVTNTEVFF.

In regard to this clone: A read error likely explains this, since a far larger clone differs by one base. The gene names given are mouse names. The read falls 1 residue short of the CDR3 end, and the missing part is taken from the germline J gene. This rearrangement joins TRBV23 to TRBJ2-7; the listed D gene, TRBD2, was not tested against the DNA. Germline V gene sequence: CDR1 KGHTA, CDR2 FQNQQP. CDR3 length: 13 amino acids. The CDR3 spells CSSSQMGYSEQYF. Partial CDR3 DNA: TGCTCCAGCAGTCAAATGGGGTACTCTGAACAGTAC.

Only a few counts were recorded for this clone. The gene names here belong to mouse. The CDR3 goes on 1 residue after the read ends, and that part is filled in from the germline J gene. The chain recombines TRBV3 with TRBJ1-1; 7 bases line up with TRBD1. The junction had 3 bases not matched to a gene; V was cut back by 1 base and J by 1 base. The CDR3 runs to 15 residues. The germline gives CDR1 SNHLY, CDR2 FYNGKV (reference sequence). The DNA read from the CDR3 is TGTGCCAGCAGCTTAGAGGGACAGAAAAACACAGAAGTCTTC. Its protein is CASSLEGQKNTEVF. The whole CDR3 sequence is CASSLEGQKNTEVFF.

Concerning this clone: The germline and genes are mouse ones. CDR3 DNA, as far as it was read: TGTGCCAGCAGTCCCGGGGACAGGGGATATGAACAGTAC. This gives the protein CASSPGDRGYEQY. The complete CDR3 sequence is CASSPGDRGYEQYF. J is TRBJ2-7 and V is TRBV26, with TRBD1 identical over 10 bases. From the germline J gene comes the end of the CDR3, since the read stops 1 residue before it. The germline CDR1 and CDR2 sequences are KGHPV and FQNQEV (reference sequence). The length of the CDR3 is 14 residues. V trimming: 4 bases; J trimming: 4 bases; junction bases outside the gene matches: 4.

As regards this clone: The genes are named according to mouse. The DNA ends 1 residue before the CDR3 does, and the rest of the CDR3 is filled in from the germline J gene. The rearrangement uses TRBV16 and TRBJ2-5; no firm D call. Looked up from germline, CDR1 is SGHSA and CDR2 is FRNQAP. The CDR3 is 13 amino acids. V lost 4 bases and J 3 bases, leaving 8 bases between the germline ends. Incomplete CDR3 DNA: TGTGCAAGCAGCTCCCGAGGGCAAGACACCCAGTAC. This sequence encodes CASSSRGQDTQY. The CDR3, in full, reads CASSSRGQDTQYF.

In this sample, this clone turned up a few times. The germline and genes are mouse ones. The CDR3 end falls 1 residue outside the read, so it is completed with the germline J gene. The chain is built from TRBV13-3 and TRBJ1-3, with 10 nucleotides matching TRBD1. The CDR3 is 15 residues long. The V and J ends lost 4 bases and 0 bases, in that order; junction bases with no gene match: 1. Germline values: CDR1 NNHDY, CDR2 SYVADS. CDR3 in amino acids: CASSRDRGSGNTLYF. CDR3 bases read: TGTGCCAGCAGTCGGGACAGGGGTTCTGGAAATACGCTCTAT.

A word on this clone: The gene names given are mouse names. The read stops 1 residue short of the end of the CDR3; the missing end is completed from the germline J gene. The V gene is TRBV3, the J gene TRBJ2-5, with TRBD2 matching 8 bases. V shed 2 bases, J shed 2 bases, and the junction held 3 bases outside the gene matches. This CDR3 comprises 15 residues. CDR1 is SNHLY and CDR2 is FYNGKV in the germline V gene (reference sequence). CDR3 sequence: CASSLLGGGQDTQYF. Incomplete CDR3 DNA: TGTGCCAGCAGCTTACTGGGGGGAGGCCAAGACACCCAGTAC. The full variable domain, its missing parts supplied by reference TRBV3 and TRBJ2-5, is GPKVLQIPSHQIIDMGQMVTLNCDPVSNHLYFYWYKQILGQQMEFLVNFYNGKVMEKSKLFKDQFSVERPDGSYFTLKIQPTALEDSAVYFCASSLLGGGQDTQYFGPGTRLLVL.

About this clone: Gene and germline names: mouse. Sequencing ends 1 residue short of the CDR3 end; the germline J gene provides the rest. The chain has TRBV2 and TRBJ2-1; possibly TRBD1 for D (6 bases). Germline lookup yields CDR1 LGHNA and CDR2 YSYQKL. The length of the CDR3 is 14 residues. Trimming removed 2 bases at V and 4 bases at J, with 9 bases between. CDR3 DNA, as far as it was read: TGTGCCAGCAGCCAATCAGGGGTTTATGCTGAGCAGTTC. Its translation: CASSQSGVYAEQF. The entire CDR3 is CASSQSGVYAEQFF.